These 10 T cell receptor beta chains originate from one sample sequenced in a study of a mutant IDH1 vaccine in newly diagnosed glioma. The table came from immunoSEQ multiplex PCR; TCRdb's copy has only in-frame clones and leaves some out. The table shows approximately 45,000 clones, with more than 85% occurring only once. Their recognized antigens are unknown. Indicated time point: week 23, last vaccination. Each dose delivered 300 ug of mutant IDH1 20-mer peptide subcutaneously with imiquimod. The sequencing used PBMCs, collected from a glioma patient whose treatment included an IDH1 peptide vaccine. These receptors came from a man in his fifties or sixties with glioma.

J is TRBJ1-2 and V is TRBV6-5; 7 bases align to TRBD1. Trimming cost V 0 bases and J 8 bases; bases outside gene matches: 12. CDR3 size: 16 residues. CDR1 MNHEY and CDR2 SVGAGI come from the germline V gene. The CDR3 nucleotides are TGTGCCAGCAGTTACTCCCGGGGCAGGGGGGTTAAGGGCTACACCTTC. It specifies CASSYSRGRGVKGYTF.

The chain is built from TRBV6-4 and TRBJ1-5; 8 bases map to TRBD1. CDR3 size: 14 residues. V shed 3 bases, J shed 2 bases, and the junction held 0 bases outside the gene matches. The germline CDR1 and CDR2 sequences are MRHNA and SNTAGT. CDR3 bases: TGTGCCAGCAGTGAGGGACAGGGCAATCAGCCCCAGCATTTT. Amino acid sequence: CASSEGQGNQPQHF.

The V gene is TRBV7-9, the J gene TRBJ2-3, with 11 bases lining up with TRBD1. The germline CDR1 and CDR2 sequences are SEHNR and FQNEAQ (reference sequence). CDR3 length equals 18 residues. J lost 3 bases, V lost 2 bases, and 10 bases had no gene match. The CDR3, as DNA: TGTGCCAGCAGCTTATCTCCCTGGACAGGGGGCCAGACAGATACGCAGTATTTT. Protein: CASSLSPWTGGQTDTQYF.

The chain combines TRBV6-5 with TRBJ1-4, with 9 nucleotides matching TRBD1. Per the germline V gene, CDR1 is MNHEY and CDR2 is SVGAGI. This CDR3 contains 14 residues. The trim removed 8 bases at V and 2 bases at J, leaving 3 bases unmatched. The CDR3 region has the DNA TGTGCCAGCGGGACAGGGCGGACTAATGAAAAACTGTTTTTT. This translates into CASGTGRTNEKLFF.

V is TRBV6-5 and J is TRBJ2-7; a weak D match, TRBD1 (7 bases). The CDR3 contains 13 residues. CDR1 MNHEY and CDR2 SVGAGI come from the germline V gene. V was clipped by 4 bases and J by 6 bases, with 13 bases between them. The CDR3 DNA reads as TGTGCCAGCAGTTCTCAGGGGGGCAGCGAGCAGTACTTC. Translated: CASSSQGGSEQYF.

V is TRBV6-5 and J is TRBJ1-1; D call uncertain. The V gene's germline CDR1 is MNHEY and CDR2 SVGAGI. V shed 1 base and J shed 1 base, with 7 bases lying between them. CDR3 length: 14 residues. The CDR3 DNA reads TGTGCCAGCAGTTACTATCGGGCGAACACTGAAGCTTTCTTT. This gives the protein CASSYYRANTEAFF.

This sequence joins TRBV7-9 and TRBJ2-3, with TRBD2 matching over 8 bases. V gave up 5 bases and J gave up 1 base; unmatched junction bases: 5. Germline CDR1 is SEHNR and CDR2 is FQNEAQ (reference sequence). This CDR3 is built from 15 residues. CDR3: CASSLGGARTDTQYF. The CDR3 coding sequence is TGTGCCAGCAGCCTCGGGGGGGCCCGCACAGATACGCAGTATTTT.

This clone was seen only once. V usage is TRBV10-3 and J usage is TRBJ2-2; 8 bases agree with TRBD2. Germline V lookup: CDR1 ENHRY, CDR2 SYGVKD. Trimming cost V 6 bases and J 3 bases; bases outside gene matches: 3. This CDR3 has 14 amino acids. The CDR3 DNA sequence: TGTGCCATCAGGAGCGGGAGATACACCGGGGAGCTGTTTTTT. It yields the protein CAIRSGRYTGELFF.

V is TRBV27 and J is TRBJ2-1; D ambiguous. The CDR3 has 18 residues. The ends were cut back, 5 bases at V and 2 bases at J, with 22 bases in the middle. The V gene's germline CDR1 is MNHEY and CDR2 SMNVEV (reference sequence). This CDR3 reads CASSNTGPPSETYNEQFF. CDR3 in DNA: TGTGCCAGCAGTAACACCGGGCCCCCCTCAGAAACCTACAATGAGCAGTTCTTC.

The genes are TRBV25-1 and TRBJ2-3; the match to TRBD2 covers 9 bases. There are 16 residues in the CDR3. The germline gives CDR1 MGHDK, CDR2 SYGVNS. Germline trimming cut 6 bases from V and 1 base from J; bases unmatched to any gene: 8. The CDR3 DNA reads TGTGCCAGCAGGAGGGGAGTAGCGGGAGGCACAGATACGCAGTATTTT. Its translation is CASRRGVAGGTDTQYF.